A single T cell receptor beta chain is shown here with its context. V was clipped by 4 bases and J by 6 bases; unmatched bases: 7. The CDR3 is made up of 16 amino acids. The germline CDR1 and CDR2 sequences are SEHNR and FQNEAQ (reference sequence). The sample is drawn from a study of blood T cell repertoires in COVID-19. Across the study: From T cells, B-cell-depleted T cells, or PBMCs came the material, which was cDNA or gDNA.

TCRdb's copy holds only in-frame clones and misses some; the assay was immunoSEQ multiplex PCR. The sample has 250,000 to 300,000 clones, over 75% seen once. Grouping used clinical history reported by participants in a survey and questionnaire. Donors in Cohort 3 counted as recovered after two negative PCRs, clearance, or symptom resolution. The chain is built from TRBV7-9 and TRBJ2-1; 12 nucleotides align to TRBD2. The receptor was derived from a woman aged 50 to 60 who had recovered from COVID-19. Sequenced: PBMCs or T cells enriched from blood (not recorded which). CDR3 in amino acids: CASSSRTSGISNEQFF. In nucleotides, the CDR3 is TGTGCCAGCAGCTCGAGGACTAGCGGGATCTCCAATGAGCAGTTCTTC.